The subject of this entry is one T cell receptor (beta chain). The CDR3 consists of 17 residues. Unmatched junction bases numbered 8, after V lost 2 bases and J lost 0 bases. Germline V gives CDR1 SGHVT, CDR2 SQSDAQ. Hyperthyroidism was newly diagnosed in patients aged 18 to 65 (duration under 2 months). Lactation, pregnancy, other autoimmune disease or uncontrolled infection led to exclusion of patients. Authors of the study amplified TCR beta CDR3 regions from RNA transcripts. HTBI primers were employed in a first-round RT-PCR of the TCR CDR3. TCRdb reanalysed the multiplex PCR reads using MiXCR and keeps one entry per CDR3 protein. The top ten hold just over 8% of the sample, which has hundreds of thousands of distinct CDR3 sequences, under 60% seen once. This sample was taken from a study of T cells in Graves' hyperthyroidism and ophthalmopathy.

Sequencing was done on a sample of peripheral blood or thyroid tissue (not recorded which). The source of this sequence is a woman aged 18-35 years with Graves' hyperthyroidism. The rearrangement joins TRBV7-4 to TRBJ2-7, with 9 bases fitting TRBD2. The CDR3 is CASSLPGGGGSSYEQYF. In DNA form, the CDR3 reads TGTGCCAGCAGCTTACCAGGCGGGGGGGGAAGCTCCTACGAGCAGTACTTC.